One sample yielded the 14 T cell receptor beta chains listed below, sequenced in a study of OX40 agonist ivuxolimab in advanced cancers. Profiled with immunoSEQ multiplex PCR; TCRdb holds only in-frame clones, not every one. The sample consists of approximately 31,000 clones, roughly 87% of them appearing once. Here the sequenced sample was CD4+ or CD8+ T cells sorted from blood, taken in a trial of the OX40 agonist ivuxolimab. Receptor source: an adult with an advanced solid tumor such as melanoma, head and neck, liver or kidney cancer.

This chain uses TRBV30 with TRBJ2-5; TRBD1 matches at 8 bases. The CDR3 runs 15 residues. CDR1 is GTSNPN, CDR2 SVGIG, per germline (reference sequence). V dropped 0 bases and J dropped 4; count of bases not matched to a gene: 7. The CDR3 reads CAWSVQGEERETQYF. CDR3 DNA sequence: TGTGCCTGGAGTGTACAGGGGGAAGAGAGAGAGACCCAGTACTTC.

V and J are TRBV11-2 and TRBJ1-6; D is unclear. The CDR3 loop spans 15 amino acids. The germline CDR1 and CDR2 sequences are SGHAT and FQNNGV. Trimming stripped 4 bases from V and 10 bases from J, with 17 bases between. The DNA for the CDR3 is TGTGCCAGCAGCTCGCAACCGGACGGTCTCTCACCCCTCCACTTT. It translates to CASSSQPDGLSPLHF.

The chain employs TRBV7-9 and TRBJ2-1, with TRBD2 identical over 9 bases. The CDR3 runs 16 residues. CDR1 is SEHNR, CDR2 FQNEAQ, per germline (reference sequence). The J segment lost 7 bases and the V segment lost 3 bases, leaving 10 bases of the junction unmatched. The CDR3 nucleotides are TGTGCCAGCAGCTTGTTTAGCGGGGGCCTTTGGAATGAGCAGTTCTTC. Translating gives CASSLFSGGLWNEQFF.

This chain uses TRBV9 with TRBJ2-2, with D tentatively TRBD1 (6 bases). The germline CDR1 and CDR2 sequences are SGDLS and YYNGEE. CDR3 length equals 18 residues. V lost 0 bases, J lost 0 bases, and 15 bases lay in between. CDR3 sequence (DNA): TGTGCCAGCAGCGTAGAAGGCTTTACAGGGACGAACACCGGGGAGCTGTTTTTT. Residues: CASSVEGFTGTNTGELFF. Variable domain in full (rest from reference TRBV9 and TRBJ2-2): DSGVTQTPKHLITATGQRVTLRCSPRSGDLSVYWYQQSLDQGLQFLIQYYNGEERAKGNILERFSAQQFPDLHSELNLSSLELGDSALYFCASSVEGFTGTNTGELFFGEGSRLTVL.

The chain combines TRBV29-1 with TRBJ1-1; D perhaps matches TRBD1 (5 bases). The CDR3 has 14 amino acids. V lost 4 bases and J 4 bases, leaving 16 bases between the germline ends. In germline, CDR1 is SQVTM, CDR2 ANQGSEA. CDR3: CSVGSPWGGTEAFF. The CDR3 DNA follows: TGCAGCGTTGGGTCACCTTGGGGGGGCACTGAAGCTTTCTTT. The whole variable domain, remainder taken from reference TRBV29-1 and TRBJ1-1, is SAVISQKPSRDICQRGTSLTIQCQVDSQVTMMFWYRQQPGQSLTLIATANQGSEATYESGFVIDKFPISRPNLTFSTLTVSNMSPEDSSIYLCSVGSPWGGTEAFFGQGTRLTVV.

This chain links TRBV2 with TRBJ2-1; 9 bases map to TRBD2. Germline CDR1 reads SNHLY; CDR2 reads FYNNEI. The trim removed 6 bases at V and 5 bases at J, leaving 11 bases unmatched. This CDR3 has 16 residues. CDR3 in amino acids: CASRGRLAGGHNEQFF. The CDR3 coding sequence is TGTGCCAGCAGAGGTAGACTTGCGGGGGGGCACAATGAGCAGTTCTTC.

In this sample, this clone is medium-sized. V and J are TRBV29-1 and TRBJ1-2; the D gene is possibly TRBD1 (5 bases). Deletions cut 0 bases from V and 8 bases from J, with 13 bases between. CDR3 length equals 13 residues. Per germline, CDR1 SQVTM and CDR2 ANQGSEA. CDR3 region: CSVEDSGRQGYTF. The DNA of the CDR3 is TGCAGCGTTGAAGATTCAGGGCGGCAAGGCTACACCTTC.

The rearrangement links TRBV5-5 to TRBJ2-2, with D possibly being TRBD1 (7 bases). The V gene's germline CDR1 is SGHKS and CDR2 YYEKEE (reference sequence). This CDR3 is 16 amino acids long. Deletions cut 4 bases from V and 5 bases from J, with 18 bases between. CDR3 in amino acids: CASSSYQGGRTGELFF. CDR3 bases: TGTGCCAGCAGCAGCTACCAGGGGGGCCGAACCGGGGAGCTGTTTTTT.

This clone was seen just once. The chain couples TRBV5-6 to TRBJ1-2; a possible D gene is TRBD1 (5 bases). Germline V gene lookup returns CDR1 SGHDT and CDR2 YYEEEE. The CDR3 loop spans 14 amino acids. Trimming removed 3 bases from V and 3 bases from J, with 12 bases in between. Written as DNA, the CDR3 is TGTGCCAGCAGCTCCACGGGGGGATACTATGGCTACACCTTC. This sequence encodes CASSSTGGYYGYTF.

The chain carries TRBV6-5 and TRBJ1-2, with TRBD1 matching 8 bases. The CDR3 loop spans 15 amino acids. The V and J ends lost 7 bases and 3 bases, in that order; junction bases with no gene match: 10. Germline-derived CDR1 and CDR2 are MNHEY and SVGAGI. This CDR3 is CASIKAGTGYYGYTF. DNA for the CDR3: TGTGCCAGCATAAAGGCCGGGACAGGATACTATGGCTACACCTTC.

The rearrangement uses TRBV29-1 and TRBJ2-3; 7 bases are shared with TRBD2. With 2 bases clipped from V and 7 bases from J, the junction kept 12 bases outside the gene matches. The V gene's germline CDR1 is SQVTM and CDR2 ANQGSEA. CDR3 length: 15 residues. DNA for the CDR3: TGCAGCGTTGAAAGACTAGCCGAAGTTAGCTATACGCAGTATTTT. Its protein product is CSVERLAEVSYTQYF.

The chain links TRBV2 to TRBJ2-7; no clear D. Per germline, CDR1 SNHLY and CDR2 FYNNEI. This CDR3 region has 13 residues. Trimming took 0 bases from V and 3 from J, leaving 6 bases between them. CDR3 DNA: TGTGCCAGCAGTGAAGCGCTCAGCTACGAGCAGTACTTC. Its translation: CASSEALSYEQYF.

This clone came up once. The chain employs TRBV7-9 and TRBJ2-1; 7 bases align to TRBD1. J lost 13 bases, V lost 0 bases, and 9 bases had no gene match. From germline, CDR1 is SEHNR and CDR2 FQNEAQ (reference sequence). CDR3 length: 14 residues. The CDR3 protein is CASSLAEETGIQFF. The CDR3 DNA follows: TGTGCCAGCAGCTTAGCCGAAGAGACAGGGATCCAGTTCTTC. Supplemented by reference TRBV7-9 and TRBJ2-1, the full variable domain reads DTGVSQNPRHKITKRGQNVTFRCDPISEHNRLYWYRQTLGQGPEFLTYFQNEAQLEKSRLLSDRFSAERPKGSFSTLEIQRTEQGDSAMYLCASSLAEETGIQFFGPGTRLTVL.

This clone was counted between two and nine times. J is TRBJ2-1 and V is TRBV9; 13 nucleotides align to TRBD2. Germline CDR1 SGDLS, CDR2 YYNGEE. The CDR3 has 15 amino acids. J was trimmed by 7 bases and V by 0 bases; bases with no gene match: 1. CDR3 in amino acids: CASSVGGLAGNEQFF. CDR3 bases: TGTGCCAGCAGCGTAGGGGGACTAGCGGGGAATGAGCAGTTCTTC.